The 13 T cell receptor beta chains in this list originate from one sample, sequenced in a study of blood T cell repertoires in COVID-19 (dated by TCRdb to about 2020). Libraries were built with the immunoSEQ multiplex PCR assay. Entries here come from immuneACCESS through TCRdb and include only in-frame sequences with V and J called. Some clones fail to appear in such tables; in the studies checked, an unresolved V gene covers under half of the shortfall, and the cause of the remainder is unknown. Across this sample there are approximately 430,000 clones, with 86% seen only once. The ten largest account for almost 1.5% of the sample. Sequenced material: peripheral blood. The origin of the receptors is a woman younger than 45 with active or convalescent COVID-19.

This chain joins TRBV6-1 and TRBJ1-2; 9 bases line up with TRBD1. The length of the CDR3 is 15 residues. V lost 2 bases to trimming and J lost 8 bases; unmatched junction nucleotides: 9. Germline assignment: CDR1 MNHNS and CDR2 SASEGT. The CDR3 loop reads CASSERGQGLIGYTF. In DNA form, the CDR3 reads TGTGCCAGCAGTGAAAGAGGACAGGGGTTGATCGGCTACACCTTC.

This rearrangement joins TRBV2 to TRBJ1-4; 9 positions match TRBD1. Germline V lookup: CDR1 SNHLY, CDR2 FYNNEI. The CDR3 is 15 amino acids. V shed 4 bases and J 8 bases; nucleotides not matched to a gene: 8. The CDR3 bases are TGTGCCAGCAGTGGGGGACAGGGTAGAAACGAAAAACTGTTTTTT. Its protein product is CASSGGQGRNEKLFF. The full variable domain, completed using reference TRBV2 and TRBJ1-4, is EPEVTQTPSHQVTQMGQEVILRCVPISNHLYFYWYRQILGQKVEFLVSFYNNEISEKSEIFDDQFSVERPDGSNFTLKIRSTKLEDSAMYFCASSGGQGRNEKLFFGSGTQLSVL.

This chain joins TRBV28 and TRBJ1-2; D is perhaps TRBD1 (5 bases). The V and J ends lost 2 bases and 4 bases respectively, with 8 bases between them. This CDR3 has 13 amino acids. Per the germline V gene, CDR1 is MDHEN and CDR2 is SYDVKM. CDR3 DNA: TGTGCCAGCAGTTTAGGGGGGACCTATGGCTACACCTTC. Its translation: CASSLGGTYGYTF.

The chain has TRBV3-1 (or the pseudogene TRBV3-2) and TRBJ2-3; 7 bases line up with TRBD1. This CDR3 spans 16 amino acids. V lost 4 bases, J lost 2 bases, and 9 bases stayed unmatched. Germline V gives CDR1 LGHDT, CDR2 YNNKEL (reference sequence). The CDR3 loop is CASSPEWGQHTDTQYF. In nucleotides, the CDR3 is TGTGCCAGCAGCCCAGAATGGGGACAGCACACAGATACGCAGTATTTT.

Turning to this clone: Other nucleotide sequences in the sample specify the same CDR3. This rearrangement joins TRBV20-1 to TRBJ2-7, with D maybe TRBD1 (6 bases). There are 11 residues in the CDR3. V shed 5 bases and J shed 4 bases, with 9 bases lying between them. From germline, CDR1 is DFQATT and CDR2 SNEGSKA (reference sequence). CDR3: CSALQGYEQYF. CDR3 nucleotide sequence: TGCAGTGCTTTACAGGGATACGAGCAGTACTTC.

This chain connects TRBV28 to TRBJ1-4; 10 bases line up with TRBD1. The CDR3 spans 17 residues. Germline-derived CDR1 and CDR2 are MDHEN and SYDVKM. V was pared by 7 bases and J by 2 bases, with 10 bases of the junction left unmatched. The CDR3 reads CASNTPRDRGTNEKLFF. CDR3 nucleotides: TGTGCCAGCAACACCCCCCGGGACAGGGGCACTAATGAAAAACTGTTTTTT.

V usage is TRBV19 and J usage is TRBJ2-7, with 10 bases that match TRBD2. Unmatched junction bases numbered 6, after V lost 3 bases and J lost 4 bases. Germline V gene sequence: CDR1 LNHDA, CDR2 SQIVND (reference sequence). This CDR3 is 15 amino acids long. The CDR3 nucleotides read TGTGCCAGTAGTATGGTCGTAGCGGGGGGTTACGAGCAGTACTTC. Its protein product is CASSMVVAGGYEQYF.

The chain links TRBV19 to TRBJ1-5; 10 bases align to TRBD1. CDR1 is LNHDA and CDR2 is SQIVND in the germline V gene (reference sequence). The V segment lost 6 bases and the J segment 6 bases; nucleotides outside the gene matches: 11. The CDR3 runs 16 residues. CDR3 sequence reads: CASSTGMGQGFQPQHF. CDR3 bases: TGTGCCAGTAGCACCGGGATGGGACAGGGGTTTCAGCCCCAGCATTTT.

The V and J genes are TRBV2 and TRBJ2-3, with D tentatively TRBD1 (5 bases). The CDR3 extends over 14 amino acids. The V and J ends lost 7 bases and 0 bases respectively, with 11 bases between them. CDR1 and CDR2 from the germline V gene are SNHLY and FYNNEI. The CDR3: CASMRTYSTDTQYF. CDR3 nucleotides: TGTGCCAGCATGCGGACATACAGCACAGATACGCAGTATTTT. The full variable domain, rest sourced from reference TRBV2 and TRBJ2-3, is EPEVTQTPSHQVTQMGQEVILRCVPISNHLYFYWYRQILGQKVEFLVSFYNNEISEKSEIFDDQFSVERPDGSNFTLKIRSTKLEDSAMYFCASMRTYSTDTQYFGPGTRLTVL.

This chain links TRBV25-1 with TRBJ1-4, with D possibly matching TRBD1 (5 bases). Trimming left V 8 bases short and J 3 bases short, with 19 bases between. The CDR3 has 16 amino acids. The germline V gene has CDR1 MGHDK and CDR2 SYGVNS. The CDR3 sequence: CASGPNRGIANEKLFF. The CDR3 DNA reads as TGTGCCAGCGGACCGAACCGGGGGATCGCTAATGAAAAACTGTTTTTT.

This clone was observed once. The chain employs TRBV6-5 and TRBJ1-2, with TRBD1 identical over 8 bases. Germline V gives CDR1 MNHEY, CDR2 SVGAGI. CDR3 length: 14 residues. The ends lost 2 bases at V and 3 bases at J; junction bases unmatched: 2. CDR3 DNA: TGTGCCAGCAGTTACGCAGGGGGCCACTATGGCTACACCTTC. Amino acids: CASSYAGGHYGYTF.

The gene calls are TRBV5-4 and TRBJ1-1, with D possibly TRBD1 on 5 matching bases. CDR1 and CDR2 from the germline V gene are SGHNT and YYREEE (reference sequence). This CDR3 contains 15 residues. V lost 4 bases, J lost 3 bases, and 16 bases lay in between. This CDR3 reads CASSLGSGGDTEAFF. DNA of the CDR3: TGTGCCAGCAGCCTGGGGTCCGGGGGGGACACTGAAGCTTTCTTT.

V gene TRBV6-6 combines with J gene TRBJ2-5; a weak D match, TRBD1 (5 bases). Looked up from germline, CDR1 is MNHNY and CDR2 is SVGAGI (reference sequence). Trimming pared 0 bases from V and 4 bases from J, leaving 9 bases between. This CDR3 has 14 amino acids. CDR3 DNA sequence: TGTGCCAGCAGTTACTCGACAGTTGGAGAGACCCAGTACTTC. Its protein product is CASSYSTVGETQYF.